This T cell receptor (beta chain) came from a study of shared clonotypes between healthy human individuals. Deep-level running was used for the assay. Assay: immunoSEQ multiplex PCR; the TCRdb copy retains only in-frame clones and omits some. Of approximately 250,000 clones listed, 65% to 70% are singletons. CDR1 is MNHEY, CDR2 SMNVEV, per germline (reference sequence). V was pared by 6 bases and J by 2 bases, with 14 bases between. The CDR3 loop spans 14 amino acids. Sequenced input: memory CD4+ T cells sorted from blood. The sample's subset: CD45RA-negative fraction. The TCR comes from a young man in good health. This chain connects TRBV27 to TRBJ2-7, with D possibly being TRBD1 (6 bases). CDR3 loop: CASSPLGQPYEQYF. CDR3 nucleotide sequence: TGTGCCAGCAGCCCATTAGGACAGCCCTACGAGCAGTACTTC.